This TCR beta chain emerged from a study of cytomegalovirus exposure and HLA in healthy donors. Study-wide results and limits: Earlier analysis looked at TCR beta V segments, and most were productive about 87% or about 30% of the time. It was reported that TCR beta sequences correctly inferred the HLA-A and HLA-B alleles for most subjects. In vitro assays verified that a few CMV-associated chains recognized CMV antigens specifically. Rare sequences made up most TCRs, while some public TCRs were found in many donors.

Researchers ran the PCR with 60 Vbeta and 13 Jbeta primers. Clones were sequenced by immunoSEQ multiplex PCR, and TCRdb holds only the in-frame ones, with some missing. Among some 150,000 clones, 55% to 75% were seen once, and the ten largest hold over 2%. A note on this clone: Its cognate antigen is unknown.

This CDR3 comprises 14 residues. The V gene's germline CDR1 is SQVTM and CDR2 ANQGSEA. The germline V and J ends were trimmed by 6 bases and 0 bases, with 12 bases remaining between them. The chain employs TRBV29-1 and TRBJ2-1, with D possibly matching TRBD2 (5 bases). The receptor's source is a human donor in good health. Sequenced input: PBMCs. The CDR3, as DNA: TGCAGCGTGGAGGAGGCGGTCTCCTACAATGAGCAGTTCTTC. It encodes CSVEEAVSYNEQFF.